This TCR beta chain stems from a study of prognosis after radiotherapy for stage I lung cancer. Study overall: Enrolled patients comprised about 14 with newly diagnosed primary stage I lung tumors and five with oligometastatic NSCLC after surgical resection of the primary tumor. Aged roughly 50 to 84 years, with a median of approximately 74 years, the patients were about a dozen men and five to seven women.

This CDR3 is built from 13 residues. With 5 bases removed from V and 5 bases from J, the gap between germline ends came to 10 bases. CDR1 and CDR2 (germline): SEHNR, FQNEAQ (reference sequence). Two-round multiplex PCR on genomic DNA was the method by which TCR beta CDR3 was amplified. Each TRBV and TRBJ gene had its own primer in the first PCR round. TCRdb fed the multiplex PCR reads into MiXCR, producing one record per CDR3 protein. Among under 75,000 distinct CDR3 sequences listed, approximately 25% were seen once. The table lists this clonotype with many counts. The receptor's source is a donor at least 50 years old with non-small cell lung cancer. The source was PBMCs, collected before or after stereotactic body radiation therapy (not recorded which). The chain carries TRBV7-9 and TRBJ1-5; no reliable D call. CDR3 DNA sequence: TGTGCCAGCAGCCTTCGGACCTATCAGCCCCAGCATTTT. Translation: CASSLRTYQPQHF.